Below, 20 T cell receptor beta chains from the same sample are listed, as sequenced in a study of T-cell memory formation after mild COVID-19. A single record per CDR3 protein comes from TCRdb applying MiXCR to the 5' RACE reads. Of 350,000 to 400,000 distinct CDR3 sequences in the sample, around a fifth were seen once. Sequenced: PBMCs or a T cell subset sorted from them (not recorded which). These TCRs come from an adult woman who had mild COVID-19 (a few samples of this study predate the infection). Cell type and time point are not known.

The chain combines TRBV20-1 with TRBJ1-1; 11 bases are a match to TRBD1. With V trimmed by 5 bases and J by 1 base, 12 bases remained unmatched. CDR1 DFQATT and CDR2 SNEGSKA come from the germline V gene (reference sequence). The CDR3 runs to 17 residues. Written as DNA, the CDR3 is TGCAGTGCTCGTTCGGGACAGGGGGTTCTAGGGAACACTGAAGCTTTCTTT. It yields the protein CSARSGQGVLGNTEAFF.

This clonotype was counted at least ten times. This chain uses TRBV7-2 with TRBJ2-5; possibly TRBD1 for D (6 bases). Germline CDR1 reads SGHTA; CDR2 reads FQGNSA. This CDR3 has 14 amino acids. Trimming removed 0 bases from V and 5 bases from J, with 10 bases in between. CDR3 in amino acids: CASSLARGLETQYF. The CDR3 coding sequence is TGTGCCAGCAGCTTAGCTAGGGGGTTGGAGACCCAGTACTTC. Supplemented by reference TRBV7-2 and TRBJ2-5, the full variable domain reads GAGVSQSPSNKVTEKGKDVELRCDPISGHTALYWYRQSLGQGLEFLIYFQGNSAPDKSGLPSDRFSAERTGGSVSTLTIQRTQQEDSAVYLCASSLARGLETQYFGPGTRLLVL.

The rearrangement links TRBV18 to TRBJ2-4; D might be TRBD2 (6 bases). CDR1 KGHSH and CDR2 LQKENI come from the germline V gene. Trimming took off 3 bases at V and 3 bases at J, with 12 bases between the two ends. There are 15 residues in the CDR3. The CDR3, as DNA: TGTGCCAGCTCACCCCCTAGCGTGAGCAAAAACATTCAGTACTTC. As protein: CASSPPSVSKNIQYF.

The table lists this clonotype with a few counts. The chain recombines TRBV4-3 with TRBJ2-2, with D perhaps TRBD1 (6 bases). This CDR3 is 18 amino acids long. The germline V gene has CDR1 LGHNA and CDR2 YSLEER. The ends were cut back, 0 bases at V and 0 bases at J, with 14 bases in the middle. The CDR3 loop is CASSQEGVRQANTGELFF. The CDR3 nucleotides read TGCGCCAGCAGCCAAGAAGGGGTCCGACAGGCGAACACCGGGGAGCTGTTTTTT.

The chain combines TRBV6-5 with TRBJ1-2; weak D call: TRBD1 (6 bases). Germline-derived CDR1 and CDR2 are MNHEY and SVGAGI. CDR3 length equals 11 residues. Trimming pared 5 bases from V and 7 bases from J, leaving 8 bases between. The CDR3: CASSKGVGYTF. The CDR3 nucleotides read TGTGCCAGCAGTAAGGGGGTTGGCTACACCTTC.

Only one count was recorded for this clonotype. The J gene is TRBJ1-1, the V gene TRBV20-1; perhaps TRBD1 as D (5 bases). V was trimmed by 5 bases and J by 7 bases, leaving 14 bases between them. Per the germline V gene, CDR1 is DFQATT and CDR2 is SNEGSKA (reference sequence). CDR3 length: 12 amino acids. CDR3 sequence (DNA): TGCAGTGCTCACGGGACTAGCGTTGAAGCTTTCTTT. This encodes CSAHGTSVEAFF.

The chain carries TRBV19 and TRBJ2-1, with D uncertain. The V gene's germline CDR1 is LNHDA and CDR2 SQIVND (reference sequence). The CDR3 has 15 amino acids. Trimming removed 6 bases at V and 0 bases at J, with 12 bases between. This CDR3 is CASSISVSSYNEQFF. The DNA for the CDR3 is TGTGCCAGTAGCATCAGTGTAAGCTCCTACAATGAGCAGTTCTTC. The entire variable domain, with the rest obtained from reference TRBV19 and TRBJ2-1, is as follows: DGGITQSPKYLFRKEGQNVTLSCEQNLNHDAMYWYRQDPGQGLRLIYYSQIVNDFQKGDIAEGYSVSREKKESFPLTVTSAQKNPTAFYLCASSISVSSYNEQFFGPGTRLTVL.

The rearrangement joins TRBV7-6 to TRBJ2-1; 8 bases align to TRBD1. The CDR3 extends over 14 amino acids. The germline V gene encodes CDR1 SGHVS and CDR2 FNYEAQ. The ends lost 5 bases at V and 7 bases at J; junction bases unmatched: 7. CDR3 amino acids: CASSPRQGQNEQFF. CDR3 sequence (DNA): TGTGCCAGCAGCCCAAGACAGGGGCAGAATGAGCAGTTCTTC. The full variable domain, its missing parts supplied by reference TRBV7-6 and TRBJ2-1, is GAGVSQSPRYKVTKRGQDVALRCDPISGHVSLYWYRQALGQGPEFLTYFNYEAQQDKSGLPNDRFSAERPEGSISTLTIQRTEQRDSAMYRCASSPRQGQNEQFFGPGTRLTVL.

This chain uses TRBV5-1 with TRBJ2-7; D might be TRBD1 (6 bases). Germline V gene sequence: CDR1 SGHRS, CDR2 YFSETQ. Deletions cut 6 bases from V and 5 bases from J, with 21 bases between. The CDR3 covers 15 residues. CDR3 protein: CASKPWAGVVDEQYF. In nucleotides, the CDR3 is TGCGCCAGCAAGCCTTGGGCAGGGGTGGTGGACGAGCAGTACTTC.

This clonotype appeared many times. The chain carries TRBV7-2 and TRBJ1-1; no definite D call. The length of the CDR3 is 13 residues. Trimming removed 5 bases from V and 4 bases from J, with 11 bases in between. Germline V lookup: CDR1 SGHTA, CDR2 FQGNSA. The CDR3 loop is CASSPDRVTEAFF. The CDR3 DNA reads as TGTGCCAGCAGCCCCGACCGGGTCACTGAAGCTTTCTTT.

The chain employs TRBV7-2 and TRBJ2-7; D tentatively reads TRBD1 or TRBD2 (6 bases each). CDR1 and CDR2 (germline): SGHTA, FQGNSA. Trimming removed 1 base at V and 3 bases at J, with 19 bases between. The CDR3 covers 17 residues. DNA of the CDR3: TGTGCCAGCAGCTTAGATCTAGCGCGGAGGGGGAGCTACGAGCAGTACTTC. Encoded protein: CASSLDLARRGSYEQYF.

This clonotype was counted only a few times. V is TRBV11-2 and J is TRBJ2-7; TRBD2 agrees at 8 bases. J was trimmed by 0 bases and V by 0 bases; bases with no gene match: 4. The CDR3 is made up of 16 amino acids. Germline assignment: CDR1 SGHAT and CDR2 FQNNGV. The DNA for the CDR3 is TGTGCCAGCAGCTTAGAGGCAGCGGGGGCCTCCTACGAGCAGTACTTC. As protein: CASSLEAAGASYEQYF.

CDR3 nucleotide sequence: TGTGCCTGGAGTGGGGGGGTTTATGGCTACACCTTC. This sequence encodes CAWSGGVYGYTF. The chain recombines TRBV30 with TRBJ1-2, with D possibly being TRBD1 (5 bases). The CDR3 runs to 12 residues. The V gene's germline CDR1 is GTSNPN and CDR2 SVGIG (reference sequence). The germline V and J ends were trimmed by 1 base and 5 bases, with 8 bases remaining between them.

This clonotype was detected only a few times. The V call is TRBV2, the J call TRBJ1-5, with 9 positions matching TRBD1. Trimming took 4 bases from V and 2 from J; bases not matched to a gene: 9. Germline lookup yields CDR1 SNHLY and CDR2 FYNNEI. The CDR3 length is 17 residues. The CDR3 region has the DNA TGTGCCAGCAGTGGGGACAGGGTGACAGTCGGCAATCAGCCCCAGCATTTT. This encodes CASSGDRVTVGNQPQHF.

In its sample, this clonotype was seen a few times. V is TRBV4-1 and J is TRBJ2-1; TRBD2 aligns across 10 bases. This CDR3 has 15 residues. V shed 1 base and J 8 bases; nucleotides not matched to a gene: 5. The germline V gene encodes CDR1 MGHRA and CDR2 YSYEKL. In nucleotides, the CDR3 is TGCGCCAGCAGCCAAGGGGCTAGCGGGGGTGATGAGCAGTTCTTC. Amino acid sequence: CASSQGASGGDEQFF.

J is TRBJ2-7 and V is TRBV5-1; the match to TRBD1 covers 7 bases. This CDR3 region has 14 residues. The ends lost 4 bases at V and 3 bases at J; junction bases unmatched: 7. Germline V gene sequence: CDR1 SGHRS, CDR2 YFSETQ. CDR3 sequence: CASSKAGTVYEQYF. The CDR3 DNA follows: TGCGCCAGCAGCAAGGCCGGGACAGTCTACGAGCAGTACTTC.

Only a few counts were recorded for this clonotype. V gene TRBV7-2 combines with J gene TRBJ2-5; 8 bases are shared with TRBD2. The V and J ends lost 1 base and 2 bases, in that order; junction bases with no gene match: 9. The CDR3 is made up of 17 amino acids. Germline CDR1 reads SGHTA; CDR2 reads FQGNSA. The CDR3 nucleotides are TGTGCCAGCAGCTTAGGACGGTCTAGCGGGCATCAAGAGACCCAGTACTTC. This codes for CASSLGRSSGHQETQYF.

The chain combines TRBV12-3 or TRBV12-4 with TRBJ1-1; 7 bases line up with TRBD1. This CDR3 spans 12 amino acids. Germline trimming cut 6 bases from V and 10 bases from J; bases unmatched to any gene: 8. CDR3: CASRPQGWTAFF. The DNA of the CDR3 is TGTGCCAGCAGACCACAGGGGTGGACAGCTTTCTTT.

This clonotype came up a few times. V gene TRBV7-9 combines with J gene TRBJ1-2; 11 bases are a match to TRBD1. V lost 5 bases and J lost 2; bases outside the gene matches: 4. Germline CDR1 and CDR2: SEHNR and FQNEAQ (reference sequence). This CDR3 comprises 15 residues. In nucleotides, the CDR3 is TGTGCCAGCAGCACCTGGGACAGGGGGAACTATGGCTACACCTTC. Its protein is CASSTWDRGNYGYTF.

The V call is TRBV6-1, the J call TRBJ2-1, with 13 bases lining up with TRBD2. Looked up from germline, CDR1 is MNHNS and CDR2 is SASEGT. The CDR3 loop spans 15 amino acids. V was clipped by 10 bases and J by 8 bases; unmatched bases: 11. The CDR3 DNA follows: TGTGCCACCCGGGCAGGACTAGCGGGGGTTGATGAGCAGTTCTTC. Protein product: CATRAGLAGVDEQFF.